The sequence of this T cell receptor beta chain was determined in a study of somatic mutations in cytotoxic T cells in rheumatoid arthritis. The CDR3 loop spans 12 amino acids. The V end was cut by 3 bases, the J end by 1 base, with 3 bases between. The germline V gene encodes CDR1 SGDLS and CDR2 YYNGEE. Repertoires were generated with immunoSEQ multiplex PCR, while TCRdb's copy carries only in-frame clones and drops some. The top ten clones hold 10% of a sample with some 15,000 clones, approximately 70% of them seen once. Sequencing was done on a sample of CD8+ T cells sorted from blood. The sequence came from an adult with rheumatoid arthritis. V usage is TRBV9 and J usage is TRBJ2-3; D not certain. Here the CDR3 reads CASSARTDTQYF. The CDR3 nucleotides are TGTGCCAGCAGCGCCCGCACAGATACGCAGTATTTT.